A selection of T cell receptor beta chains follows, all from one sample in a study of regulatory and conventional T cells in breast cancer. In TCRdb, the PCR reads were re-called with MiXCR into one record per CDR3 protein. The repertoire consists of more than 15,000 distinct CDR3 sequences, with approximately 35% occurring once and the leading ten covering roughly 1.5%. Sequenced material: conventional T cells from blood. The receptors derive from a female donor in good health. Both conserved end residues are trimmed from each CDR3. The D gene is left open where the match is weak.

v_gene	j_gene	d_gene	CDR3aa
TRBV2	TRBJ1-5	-	ASSVGPEGQPQH
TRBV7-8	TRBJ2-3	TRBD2	ASSPSGGRATDTQY
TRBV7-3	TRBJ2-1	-	ASSPGVNEQF
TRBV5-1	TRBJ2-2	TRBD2	ASSRDYGGELF
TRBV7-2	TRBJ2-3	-	ASSLVVTDTQY
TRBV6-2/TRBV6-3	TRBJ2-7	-	ASGQGIWQY
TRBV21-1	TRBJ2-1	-	ASSPRTAYNEQF
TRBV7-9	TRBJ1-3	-	ASSARGEGEVFSGNTIY
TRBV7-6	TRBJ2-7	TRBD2	ASSLEGTSGNYEQH
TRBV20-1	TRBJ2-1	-	RARRYNEQF
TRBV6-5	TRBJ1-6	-	ASSYVVGKLHNSPLH
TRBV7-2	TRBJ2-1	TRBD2	ASSPKREVPYNEQF
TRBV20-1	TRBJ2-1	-	SASAHNEQF
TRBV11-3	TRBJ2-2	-	ASSFGAGELF
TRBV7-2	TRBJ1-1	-	ASSHVNTEAF
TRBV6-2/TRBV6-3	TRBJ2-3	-	ASSLPGFTDTQY
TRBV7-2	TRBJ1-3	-	ASSRDSGRTIY
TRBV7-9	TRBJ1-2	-	ASSFGDGYT
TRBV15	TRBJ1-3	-	ATSSRQVSGNTIY
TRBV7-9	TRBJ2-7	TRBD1	ASSPFGQGVTYEQY
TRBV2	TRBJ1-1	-	ASAVMGPLGAF
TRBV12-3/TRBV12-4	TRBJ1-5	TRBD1	ASTRTQGSSNQPQH
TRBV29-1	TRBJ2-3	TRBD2	SVEDLGGRNTDTQY
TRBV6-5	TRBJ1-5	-	ASRSRGGSNQPQH